This is a list of T cell receptor beta chains from one sample in a study of T-cell memory formation after mild COVID-19. TCRdb re-analysed the 5' RACE reads in MiXCR, keeping a single row per CDR3 protein. This table holds about 270,000 distinct CDR3 sequences, approximately 15% found once. Sample: PBMCs or a T cell subset sorted from them (not recorded which). These TCRs come from a man in his late teens or twenties who had mild COVID-19 (a few samples of this study predate the infection). Cell type and time point are not known. The CDR3 runs from the conserved cysteine through the conserved F or W. D genes are given only for firm matches. The size of a clone is reported for some rows only, either as once, few or many, or as a class for expanded clones.

d_call	clone_size	v_call	j_call	cdr3_aa	cdr3_nt
-	few	TRBV20-1	TRBJ1-5	CSARNSDSNQPQHF	TGCAGTGCTAGGAACAGTGATAGCAATCAGCCCCAGCATTTT
-	few	TRBV20-1	TRBJ2-3	CSARDPDRGGTDTQYF	TGCAGTGCTAGAGACCCGGACAGAGGAGGCACAGATACGCAGTATTTT
-	few	TRBV2	TRBJ1-2	CASSGTGQQGRFYGYTF	TGTGCCAGCAGTGGGACCGGACAGCAGGGGAGGTTCTATGGCTACACCTTC
-	few	TRBV6-2/TRBV6-3	TRBJ1-2	CASSLDGPAFGYTF	TGTGCCAGCAGTTTAGACGGACCCGCCTTCGGCTACACCTTC
-	-	TRBV5-1	TRBJ2-3	CASLGQKDTQYF	TGCGCCAGCCTCGGACAGAAAGATACGCAGTATTTT
-	-	TRBV28	TRBJ1-4	CASSFSGPVTWEKLFF	TGTGCCAGCAGTTTCTCTGGGCCAGTGACTTGGGAAAAACTGTTTTTT
TRBD1	many	TRBV7-9	TRBJ1-5	CASSLGQGGQPQHF	TGTGCCAGCAGCTTGGGGCAGGGGGGTCAGCCCCAGCATTTT
-	-	TRBV20-1	TRBJ1-2	CSARTANYGYTF	TGCAGTGCCAGAACAGCTAACTATGGCTACACCTTC
TRBD1	few	TRBV7-2	TRBJ2-2	CASSSWATGPGELFF	TGTGCCAGCAGCTCGTGGGCGACAGGGCCCGGGGAGCTGTTTTTT
TRBD1	-	TRBV5-6	TRBJ2-3	CASSPSDRGYTDTQYF	TGTGCCAGCAGCCCGTCGGACAGGGGGTACACAGATACGCAGTATTTT
-	few	TRBV7-9	TRBJ2-1	CASSFGQGILIFEQFF	TGTGCCAGCAGCTTCGGGCAGGGCATTCTCATCTTCGAGCAGTTCTTC
-	-	TRBV29-1	TRBJ2-7	CSASSGQRQYF	TGCAGCGCCTCATCGGGCCAGCGGCAGTACTTC
TRBD1	few	TRBV2	TRBJ1-3	CASSFRTGSGNTIYF	TGTGCCAGCAGTTTTCGGACAGGGAGTGGAAACACCATATATTTT
-	few	TRBV4-3	TRBJ2-3	CASSQERGRTDTQYF	TGCGCCAGCAGCCAAGAGAGGGGCAGGACAGATACGCAGTATTTT
-	-	TRBV6-5	TRBJ2-1	CASTQLPYNEQFF	TGTGCCAGCACCCAGCTGCCCTACAATGAGCAGTTCTTC
-	few	TRBV4-1	TRBJ1-2	CASSQDAAYYGYTF	TGCGCCAGCAGCCAAGACGCAGCCTACTATGGCTACACCTTC
-	-	TRBV7-2	TRBJ2-5	CASSLGSGWETQYF	TGTGCCAGCAGCTTGGGTAGCGGTTGGGAGACCCAGTACTTC
-	few	TRBV7-9	TRBJ2-3	CASSSTQGYTDTQYF	TGTGCCAGCAGCTCCACACAGGGTTACACAGATACGCAGTATTTT
TRBD2	-	TRBV6-5	TRBJ2-5	CASSYTASGGQETQYF	TGTGCCAGCAGTTATACGGCTAGCGGGGGGCAAGAGACCCAGTACTTC
TRBD1	few	TRBV6-5	TRBJ1-2	CASSTDPQGRSNYGYTF	TGTGCCAGCAGTACGGATCCACAGGGGAGGTCTAACTATGGCTACACCTTC
-	-	TRBV18	TRBJ1-2	CASSPATGTRNLYGYTF	TGTGCCAGCTCACCAGCCACTGGGACAAGGAACCTATATGGCTACACCTTC
TRBD2	-	TRBV29-1	TRBJ2-5	CSVAVLAGRETQYF	TGCAGCGTTGCTGTACTAGCGGGGCGAGAGACCCAGTACTTC
TRBD1	-	TRBV20-1	TRBJ1-4	CSAGGQSNEKLFF	TGCAGTGCTGGGGGACAGTCTAATGAAAAACTGTTTTTT
-	few	TRBV7-9	TRBJ2-7	CASSPAREQYF	TGTGCCAGCAGCCCCGCCCGGGAGCAGTACTTC
-	-	TRBV6-2/TRBV6-3	TRBJ2-4	CASSHGPGLAKNIQYF	TGTGCCAGCAGTCACGGGCCAGGCCTAGCCAAAAACATTCAGTACTTC
TRBD1	-	TRBV20-1	TRBJ2-7	CSASIGTARYEQYF	TGCAGTGCTAGTATAGGGACAGCTCGATACGAGCAGTACTTC
-	few	TRBV5-4	TRBJ2-1	CASSSGTASYNEQFF	TGTGCCAGCAGCAGCGGGACAGCCTCCTACAATGAGCAGTTCTTC
TRBD1	many	TRBV4-2	TRBJ2-4	CASSRRDRGYENIQYF	TGTGCCAGCAGCCGGCGGGACAGGGGATATGAAAACATTCAGTACTTC
-	-	TRBV12-3/TRBV12-4	TRBJ2-3	CASSPPLADGADTQYF	TGTGCCAGCAGTCCCCCTTTAGCGGATGGGGCAGATACGCAGTATTTT
TRBD1	few	TRBV4-1	TRBJ2-1	CASSQQDRVHEQFF	TGCGCCAGCAGCCAACAGGACAGGGTCCATGAGCAGTTCTTC
-	once	TRBV7-6	TRBJ2-2	CASSLGPDNTGELFF	TGTGCCAGCAGCTTGGGGCCGGACAACACCGGGGAGCTGTTTTTT
-	many	TRBV5-1	TRBJ2-2	CASREGSYGELFF	TGCGCCAGCAGGGAGGGGTCTTACGGGGAGCTGTTTTTT
-	few	TRBV7-9	TRBJ2-7	CASSLVPDGDSYEQYF	TGTGCCAGCAGCTTAGTCCCGGACGGGGACTCCTACGAGCAGTACTTC
-	few	TRBV7-2	TRBJ2-7	CASSPRQGSGRYEQYF	TGTGCCAGCAGCCCCAGACAGGGTAGCGGACGATACGAGCAGTACTTC
-	-	TRBV24-1	TRBJ2-7	CATSDSRAGSNEQYF	TGTGCCACCAGTGATTCCCGGGCAGGGAGCAACGAGCAGTACTTC
-	-	TRBV4-2	TRBJ1-5	CASSQGSSNQPQHF	TGTGCCAGCAGCCAAGGGAGTAGCAATCAGCCCCAGCATTTT
-	-	TRBV9	TRBJ1-2	CASSVDPAGYGYTF	TGTGCCAGCAGCGTAGACCCAGCGGGCTATGGCTACACCTTC
TRBD2	-	TRBV6-1	TRBJ2-1	CASRPRRLAGEYNEQFF	TGTGCCAGCAGACCTCGACGACTAGCGGGGGAGTACAATGAGCAGTTCTTC
-	few	TRBV5-5	TRBJ1-6	CASEATLNSPLHF	TGTGCCAGTGAGGCCACGCTTAATTCACCCCTCCACTTT